A single sample gave rise to the 15 T cell receptor beta chains below, sequenced in a study of blood T cell repertoires in COVID-19. Data came from immunoSEQ multiplex PCR; TCRdb stores just in-frame clones and leaves some out. This sample carries 55,000 to 85,000 clones, around nine tenths of them seen once, and the ten largest clones take around 9.9%. Material for sequencing was peripheral blood. Source of these receptors: a woman aged 18 to 35 with acute or convalescent COVID-19.

The J gene is TRBJ2-3, the V gene TRBV27; possibly TRBD2 for D (5 bases). The CDR3 contains 14 residues. Germline assignment: CDR1 MNHEY and CDR2 SMNVEV (reference sequence). The V gene lost 3 bases and the J gene lost 3 bases, with 10 bases spanning the gap. CDR3 protein: CASSLNGITDTQYF. Here the CDR3 DNA reads TGTGCCAGCAGTTTGAACGGGATAACAGATACGCAGTATTTT.

V gene TRBV11-2 combines with J gene TRBJ1-6; TRBD1 agrees at 9 bases. V gave up 6 bases and J gave up 6 bases; unmatched junction bases: 3. CDR3 size: 14 residues. The germline gives CDR1 SGHAT, CDR2 FQNNGV. CDR3 protein: CASRTGGPNSPLHF. Written as DNA, the CDR3 is TGTGCCAGCAGGACAGGGGGACCTAATTCACCCCTCCACTTT.

The J gene is TRBJ2-3, the V gene TRBV27, with D maybe TRBD2 (7 bases). The CDR3 length is 15 residues. V shed 0 bases and J shed 7 bases, with 14 bases lying between them. Germline values: CDR1 MNHEY, CDR2 SMNVEV (reference sequence). The chain's CDR3 is CASSLSGGGGHTQYF. CDR3 DNA: TGTGCCAGCAGTTTATCGGGCGGGGGCGGGCATACGCAGTATTTT.

This clone showed up just a few times. The rearrangement joins TRBV7-9 to TRBJ2-1; 9 bases align to TRBD2. J lost 4 bases, V lost 5 bases, and 9 bases had no gene match. The germline CDR1 and CDR2 sequences are SEHNR and FQNEAQ (reference sequence). The CDR3 is made up of 16 amino acids. This CDR3 reads CASSPPGTSSYNEQFF. CDR3 nucleotides: TGTGCCAGCAGCCCACCTGGGACTAGCTCATACAATGAGCAGTTCTTC.

This chain connects TRBV4-1 to TRBJ1-6; 7 positions agree with TRBD1. The germline V gene has CDR1 MGHRA and CDR2 YSYEKL. This CDR3 has 18 residues. V lost 1 base to trimming and J lost 10 bases; unmatched junction nucleotides: 16. CDR3 protein: CASSQGGWGGTEGSPLHF. The CDR3 coding sequence is TGCGCCAGCAGCCAAGGTGGTTGGGGCGGGACAGAAGGCTCACCCCTCCACTTT.

On this clone itself: Other DNA variants within this sample encode the same CDR3. CDR3 DNA: TGTGCCAGCAGTTTACTGGCGGGACAGGGGACCGGGGAGCTGTTTTTT. It codes for CASSLLAGQGTGELFF. The chain employs TRBV27 and TRBJ2-2; 10 bases fit TRBD1. CDR1 is MNHEY and CDR2 is SMNVEV in the germline V gene (reference sequence). The CDR3 runs 16 residues. V was pared by 2 bases and J by 5 bases, with 5 bases of the junction left unmatched.

The chain couples TRBV2 to TRBJ1-3; weak D call: TRBD1 (6 bases). V was shortened by 8 bases and J by 0 bases, with 8 bases between the two germline ends. Germline CDR1 and CDR2: SNHLY and FYNNEI. CDR3 size: 13 residues. CDR3 sequence (DNA): TGTGCCAGCCAGGGGTTCTCTGGAAACACCATATATTTT. Protein sequence: CASQGFSGNTIYF.

CDR3 loop: CASSRPTQGSGYTF. The CDR3 DNA follows: TGTGCCAGCAGCCGACCAACACAGGGATCTGGCTACACCTTC. This chain connects TRBV7-9 to TRBJ1-2; tentatively, D is TRBD1 (6 bases). This CDR3 has 14 amino acids. Per the germline V gene, CDR1 is SEHNR and CDR2 is FQNEAQ (reference sequence). The V end was cut by 5 bases, the J end by 7 bases, with 17 bases between.

The CDR3 region has the DNA TGTGCCAGCTCACCCGGGACAGATCAAGAGACCCAGTACTTC. Translation gives CASSPGTDQETQYF. The chain recombines TRBV18 with TRBJ2-5; 7 nucleotides line up with TRBD1. CDR3 length equals 14 residues. Germline CDR1 and CDR2: KGHSH and LQKENI. Trimming cost V 3 bases and J 2 bases; bases outside gene matches: 3.

V usage is TRBV5-1 and J usage is TRBJ1-2; a possible D gene is TRBD1 (6 bases). Trimming removed 4 bases from V and 2 bases from J, with 12 bases in between. The CDR3 consists of 14 residues. CDR1 and CDR2 (germline): SGHRS, YFSETQ. Written as DNA, the CDR3 is TGCGCCAGCAGCCCCGATACAGGGAACTATGGCTACACCTTC. This codes for CASSPDTGNYGYTF.

The genes are TRBV27 and TRBJ1-6; possibly TRBD1 for D (6 bases). Germline CDR1 reads MNHEY; CDR2 reads SMNVEV (reference sequence). V lost 3 bases and J 7 bases, leaving 10 bases between the germline ends. The CDR3 has 14 amino acids. The CDR3 bases are TGTGCCAGCAGTTTGTGGACAGTGAATTCACCCCTCCACTTT. Translation gives CASSLWTVNSPLHF.

The rearrangement joins TRBV30 to TRBJ2-1; perhaps TRBD1 as D (6 bases). V was cut by 7 bases and J by 9 bases, with 19 bases left in between. CDR3 length: 13 residues. The germline V gene encodes CDR1 GTSNPN and CDR2 SVGIG (reference sequence). Here the CDR3 reads CASSEQGVSEQFF. The CDR3 bases are TGTGCCTCCTCTGAACAGGGAGTCAGTGAGCAGTTCTTC.

This clone was observed once. The V call is TRBV6-5, the J call TRBJ1-2; no clear D gene. The CDR3 consists of 13 residues. Trimming shortened V by 6 bases and J by 4 bases, and 12 bases separated the two germline ends. The germline CDR1 and CDR2 sequences are MNHEY and SVGAGI. The CDR3 nucleotides are TGTGCCAGCAGCCCGGGGAGAGGCTATGGCTACACCTTC. Translation: CASSPGRGYGYTF.

The chain links TRBV19 to TRBJ2-7; no definite D call. The ends were cut back, 3 bases at V and 0 bases at J, with 12 bases in the middle. This CDR3 is 15 amino acids long. Germline-derived CDR1 and CDR2 are LNHDA and SQIVND (reference sequence). This chain's CDR3 is CASSMKDSSSYEQYF. The CDR3 DNA follows: TGTGCCAGTAGTATGAAAGACTCCAGCTCCTACGAGCAGTACTTC. Drawing the rest from reference TRBV19 and TRBJ2-7, the complete variable domain is DGGITQSPKYLFRKEGQNVTLSCEQNLNHDAMYWYRQDPGQGLRLIYYSQIVNDFQKGDIAEGYSVSREKKESFPLTVTSAQKNPTAFYLCASSMKDSSSYEQYFGPGTRLTVT.

The chain uses TRBV30 and TRBJ1-4; D gene uncertain. This CDR3 is built from 15 residues. The germline CDR1 and CDR2 sequences are GTSNPN and SVGIG (reference sequence). V was trimmed by 0 bases and J by 8 bases, leaving 16 bases between them. The CDR3 protein is CAWSVQSGGEEKLFF. DNA for the CDR3: TGTGCCTGGAGTGTACAGTCGGGTGGGGAGGAAAAACTGTTTTTT.